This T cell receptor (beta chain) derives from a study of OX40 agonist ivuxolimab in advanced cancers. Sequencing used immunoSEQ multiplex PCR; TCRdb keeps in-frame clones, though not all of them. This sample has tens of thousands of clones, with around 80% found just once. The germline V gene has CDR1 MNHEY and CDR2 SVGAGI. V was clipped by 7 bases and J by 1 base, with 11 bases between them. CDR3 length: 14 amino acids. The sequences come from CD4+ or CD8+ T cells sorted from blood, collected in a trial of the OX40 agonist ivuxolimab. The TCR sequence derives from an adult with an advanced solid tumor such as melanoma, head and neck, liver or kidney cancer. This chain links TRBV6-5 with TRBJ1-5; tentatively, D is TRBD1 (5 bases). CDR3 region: CASTLNRSNQPQHF. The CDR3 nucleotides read TGTGCCAGCACTCTGAACAGGAGCAATCAGCCCCAGCATTTT.